Following are 15 T cell receptor beta chains from one sample sequenced in a study of identical twins. TCRdb fed the 5' RACE reads into MiXCR, producing one record per CDR3 protein. The table includes 400,000 to 650,000 distinct CDR3 sequences, 22% detected once. These data were also reused for a study on T cells expressing NK-cell markers.

Sequenced input: CD4+ T cells sorted from blood. All receptors come from a woman under 30 in good health.

This clonotype has only a few counts. CDR3 residues: CASSGLAGGRVSEQFF. DNA of the CDR3: TGTGCCAGCAGTGGACTAGCGGGGGGTCGGGTGAGTGAGCAGTTCTTC. The V gene is TRBV6-1, the J gene TRBJ2-1, with TRBD2 matching 13 bases. The trim removed 4 bases at V and 9 bases at J, leaving 9 bases unmatched. The CDR3 is made up of 16 amino acids. Germline CDR1 is MNHNS and CDR2 is SASEGT.

V is TRBV7-9 and J is TRBJ1-5, with D tentatively TRBD1 (6 bases). CDR3 size: 14 residues. Trimming shortened V by 5 bases and J by 3 bases, and 11 bases separated the two germline ends. Germline loops: CDR1 SEHNR, CDR2 FQNEAQ (reference sequence). CDR3 coding DNA: TGTGCCAGCAGCCCCTGGACAGACAATCAGCCCCAGCATTTT. It codes for CASSPWTDNQPQHF.

A few counts support this clonotype. The rearrangement links TRBV15 to TRBJ2-7, with D unclear. Germline CDR1 is LNHNV and CDR2 is YYDKDF (reference sequence). V lost 7 bases and J 3 bases, leaving 19 bases between the germline ends. The CDR3 runs 15 residues. CDR3 DNA: TGTGCCACCAAGATATCCATACAAGACAACTACGAGCAGTACTTC. It encodes CATKISIQDNYEQYF.

The gene calls are TRBV5-1 and TRBJ2-7; possibly TRBD2 for D (6 bases). The CDR3 is made up of 15 amino acids. V was cut by 4 bases and J by 2 bases, with 16 bases left in between. Germline values: CDR1 SGHRS, CDR2 YFSETQ. The CDR3 sequence is CASSAGAREAYEQYF. The CDR3 region has the DNA TGCGCCAGCAGCGCCGGGGCAAGGGAGGCCTACGAGCAGTACTTC.

This clonotype has more than one count but fewer than ten. The chain employs TRBV27 and TRBJ2-1; 12 nucleotides align to TRBD2. With 2 bases clipped from V and 6 bases from J, the junction kept 2 bases outside the gene matches. The CDR3 has 15 residues. The V gene's germline CDR1 is MNHEY and CDR2 SMNVEV (reference sequence). The CDR3 DNA follows: TGTGCCAGCAGTTTAACTAGCGGGGGGTTCAATGAGCAGTTCTTC. This encodes CASSLTSGGFNEQFF.

This clonotype was found many times. The chain links TRBV20-1 to TRBJ1-6; D gene unclear. Deletions cut 4 bases from V and 5 bases from J, with 18 bases between. The CDR3 covers 16 residues. Germline loops: CDR1 DFQATT, CDR2 SNEGSKA (reference sequence). This chain's CDR3 is CSAISTLAPDNSPLHF. DNA of the CDR3: TGCAGTGCTATTTCGACCCTCGCCCCTGATAATTCACCCCTCCACTTT.

The V gene is TRBV4-1, the J gene TRBJ2-1; 8 nucleotides agree with TRBD2. Germline trimming cut 2 bases from V and 2 bases from J; bases unmatched to any gene: 8. From germline, CDR1 is MGHRA and CDR2 YSYEKL. The CDR3 length is 17 residues. The CDR3 reads CASSQKIAGHTYNEQFF. CDR3 nucleotide sequence: TGCGCCAGCAGCCAAAAGATAGCGGGACATACCTACAATGAGCAGTTCTTC.

The chain employs TRBV29-1 and TRBJ2-1; D not certain. This CDR3 contains 12 residues. Germline V gives CDR1 SQVTM, CDR2 ANQGSEA. CDR3 sequence reads: CRAATEPHEQFF. CDR3 sequence (DNA): TGCAGGGCCGCGACTGAACCCCATGAGCAGTTCTTC.

The V and J genes are TRBV12-3 or TRBV12-4 and TRBJ2-1; D gene uncertain. The CDR3 totals 16 residues. V was clipped by 3 bases and J by 8 bases, with 20 bases between them. CDR3 DNA: TGTGCCAGCAGTTTTCTCCGGGCCAAGGCCACGGATGAGCAGTTCTTC. Translation: CASSFLRAKATDEQFF.

The gene calls are TRBV10-3 and TRBJ1-5, with D tentatively TRBD1 (6 bases). The CDR3 is 12 amino acids. V was cut by 10 bases and J by 6 bases, with 13 bases left in between. Germline loops: CDR1 ENHRY, CDR2 SYGVKD. The CDR3 DNA sequence: TGTGCCACAGGGGAGCCCGGTCAGCCCCAGCATTTT. Translating it yields CATGEPGQPQHF.

Concerning this clonotype itself: The junction shows a germline mismatch at one end, possibly a read error. The gene calls are TRBV20-1 and TRBJ2-1, with 10 bases that match TRBD2. CDR1 is DFQATT and CDR2 is SNEGSKA in the germline V gene (reference sequence). CDR3 size: 12 residues. The CDR3 region is CSSSGRGTEQFF. The CDR3 DNA sequence: TGCAGTTCTAGCGGGAGAGGGACTGAGCAGTTCTTC.

There are a few counts of this clonotype. The chain links TRBV5-4 to TRBJ2-1, with a weak D call TRBD2 (5 bases). Germline CDR1 and CDR2: SGHNT and YYREEE (reference sequence). Trimming took off 6 bases at V and 10 bases at J, with 20 bases between the two ends. The CDR3 consists of 14 residues. The CDR3 DNA sequence: TGTGCCAGCACCGACGGTAGCGAAACGGTGGAGCAGTTCTTC. Its protein product is CASTDGSETVEQFF.

This clonotype occurred a few times. The chain carries TRBV29-1 and TRBJ1-1, with no clear D. V gave up 4 bases and J gave up 5 bases, with 20 bases separating them. This CDR3 comprises 15 residues. Germline CDR1 and CDR2: SQVTM and ANQGSEA. CDR3 sequence: CSVAFRLQRNTEAFF. The DNA of the CDR3 is TGCAGCGTTGCTTTCCGCCTCCAACGCAATACTGAAGCTTTCTTT.

The chain links TRBV11-1 to TRBJ2-6; D remains ambiguous. Trimming pared 7 bases from V and 0 bases from J, leaving 13 bases between. The CDR3 has 16 amino acids. Germline CDR1 SGHAT, CDR2 FQDESV (reference sequence). The CDR3 region is CASMGQKSSGANVLTF. In DNA form, the CDR3 reads TGTGCCAGCATGGGCCAGAAAAGCTCTGGGGCCAACGTCCTGACTTTC. The full variable domain, rest sourced from reference TRBV11-1 and TRBJ2-6, is EAEVAQSPRYKITEKSQAVAFWCDPISGHATLYWYRQILGQGPELLVQFQDESVVDDSQLPKDRFSAERLKGVDSTLKIQPAELGDSAMYLCASMGQKSSGANVLTFGAGSRLTVL.

This clonotype has only a few counts. V gene TRBV12-3 or TRBV12-4 combines with J gene TRBJ1-6; unclear D gene. CDR3 length: 11 residues. Trimming took off 6 bases at V and 11 bases at J, with 8 bases between the two ends. The CDR3 DNA follows: TGTGCCAGCAGCGCGATGCCACCCCTCCACTTT. It specifies CASSAMPPLHF.